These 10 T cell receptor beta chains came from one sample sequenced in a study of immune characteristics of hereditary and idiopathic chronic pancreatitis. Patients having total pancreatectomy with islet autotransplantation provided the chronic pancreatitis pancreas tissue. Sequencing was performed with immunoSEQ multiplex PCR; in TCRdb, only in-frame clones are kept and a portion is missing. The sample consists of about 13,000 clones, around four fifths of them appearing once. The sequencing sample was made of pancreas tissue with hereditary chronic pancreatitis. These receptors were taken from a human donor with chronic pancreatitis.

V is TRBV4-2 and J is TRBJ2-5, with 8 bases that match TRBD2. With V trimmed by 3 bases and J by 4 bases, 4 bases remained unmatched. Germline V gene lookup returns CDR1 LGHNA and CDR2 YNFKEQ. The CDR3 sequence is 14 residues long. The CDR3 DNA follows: TGTGCCAGCAGCCATGGGACTAGTGGAGAGACCCAGTACTTC. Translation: CASSHGTSGETQYF.

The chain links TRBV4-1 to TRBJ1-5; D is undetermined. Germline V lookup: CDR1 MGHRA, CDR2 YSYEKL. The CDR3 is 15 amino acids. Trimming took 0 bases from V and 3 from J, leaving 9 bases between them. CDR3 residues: CASSQEGGYNQPQHF. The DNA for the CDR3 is TGCGCCAGCAGCCAAGAGGGTGGCTACAATCAGCCCCAGCATTTT.

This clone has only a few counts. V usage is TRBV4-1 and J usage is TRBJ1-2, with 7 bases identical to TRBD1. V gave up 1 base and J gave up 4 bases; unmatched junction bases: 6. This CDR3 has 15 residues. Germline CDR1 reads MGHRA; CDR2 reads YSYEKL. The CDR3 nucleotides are TGCGCCAGCAGCCAAGGAAACAGGGGATCCTATGGCTACACCTTC. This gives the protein CASSQGNRGSYGYTF.

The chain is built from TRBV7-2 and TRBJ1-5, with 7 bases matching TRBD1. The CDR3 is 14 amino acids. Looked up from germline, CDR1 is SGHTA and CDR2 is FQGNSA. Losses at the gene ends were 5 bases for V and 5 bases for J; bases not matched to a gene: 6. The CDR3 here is CASSRDSSYQPQHF. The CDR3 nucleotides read TGTGCCAGCAGCCGGGACAGTTCCTATCAGCCCCAGCATTTT.

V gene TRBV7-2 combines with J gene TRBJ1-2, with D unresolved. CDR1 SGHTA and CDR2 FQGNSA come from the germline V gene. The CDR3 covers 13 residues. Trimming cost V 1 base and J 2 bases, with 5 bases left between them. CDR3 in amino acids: CASSLDGNYGYTF. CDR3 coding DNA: TGTGCCAGCAGCTTAGACGGAAACTATGGCTACACCTTC. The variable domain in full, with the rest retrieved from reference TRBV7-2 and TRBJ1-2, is GAGVSQSPSNKVTEKGKDVELRCDPISGHTALYWYRQSLGQGLEFLIYFQGNSAPDKSGLPSDRFSAERTGGSVSTLTIQRTQQEDSAVYLCASSLDGNYGYTFGSGTRLTVV.

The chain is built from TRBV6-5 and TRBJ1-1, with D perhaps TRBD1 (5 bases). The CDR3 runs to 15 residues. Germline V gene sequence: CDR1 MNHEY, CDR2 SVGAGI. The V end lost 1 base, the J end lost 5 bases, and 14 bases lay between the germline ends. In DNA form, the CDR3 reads TGTGCCAGCAGTTACTGGGGGGGTACATCAACTGAAGCTTTCTTT. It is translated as CASSYWGGTSTEAFF.

CDR3 region: CASSPAGGTYEQYF. The CDR3 DNA sequence: TGTGCCAGCAGTCCCGCCGGAGGAACCTACGAGCAGTACTTC. This chain joins TRBV27 and TRBJ2-7; D possibly corresponds to TRBD2 (5 bases). The V and J ends lost 5 bases and 2 bases respectively, with 13 bases between them. The CDR3 sequence is 14 residues long. Looked up from germline, CDR1 is MNHEY and CDR2 is SMNVEV (reference sequence).

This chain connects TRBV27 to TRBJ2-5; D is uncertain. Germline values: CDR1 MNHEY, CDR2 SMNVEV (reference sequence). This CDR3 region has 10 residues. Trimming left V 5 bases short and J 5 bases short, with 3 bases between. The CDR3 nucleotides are TGTGCCAGCAGTAGTGAGACCCAGTACTTC. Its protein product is CASSSETQYF.

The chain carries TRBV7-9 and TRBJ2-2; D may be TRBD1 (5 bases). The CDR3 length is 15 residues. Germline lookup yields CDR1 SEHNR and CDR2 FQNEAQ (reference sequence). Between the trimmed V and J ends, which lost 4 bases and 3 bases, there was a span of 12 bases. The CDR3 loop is CASSSTRVDTGELFF. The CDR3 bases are TGTGCCAGCAGCTCTACCAGGGTGGACACCGGGGAGCTGTTTTTT.

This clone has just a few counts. CDR3 coding DNA: TGTGCCAGCAGACATATGGAGGGAGGGAGGTGGGTATACAATGAGCAGTTCTTC. This sequence encodes CASRHMEGGRWVYNEQFF. The chain links TRBV28 to TRBJ2-1; 7 bases map to TRBD2. This CDR3 contains 18 residues. Losses at the gene ends were 6 bases for V and 4 bases for J; bases not matched to a gene: 18. CDR1 is MDHEN, CDR2 SYDVKM, per germline.